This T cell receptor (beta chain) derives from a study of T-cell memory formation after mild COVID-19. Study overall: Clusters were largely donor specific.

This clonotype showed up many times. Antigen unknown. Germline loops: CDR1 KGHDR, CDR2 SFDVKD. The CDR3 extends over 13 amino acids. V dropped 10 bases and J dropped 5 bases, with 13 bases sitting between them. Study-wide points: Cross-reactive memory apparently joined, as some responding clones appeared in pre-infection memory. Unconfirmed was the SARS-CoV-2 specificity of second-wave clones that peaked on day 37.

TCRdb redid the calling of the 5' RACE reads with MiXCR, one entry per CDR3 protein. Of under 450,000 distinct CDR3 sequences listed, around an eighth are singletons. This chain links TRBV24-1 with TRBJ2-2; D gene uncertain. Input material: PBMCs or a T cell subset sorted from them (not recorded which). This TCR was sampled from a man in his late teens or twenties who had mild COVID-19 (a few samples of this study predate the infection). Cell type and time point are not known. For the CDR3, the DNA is TGTGCCACTGCACCTGAGGTTACCGGGGAGCTGTTTTTT. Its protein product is CATAPEVTGELFF.